The table lists the clone carrying this T cell receptor beta chain with a few counts. This entry belongs to a study of control samples from healthy donors and cancer patients. V was pared by 7 bases and J by 2 bases, with 11 bases between. This CDR3 comprises 14 residues. The V gene's germline CDR1 is SGHVS and CDR2 FQNEAQ. The data were produced by immunoSEQ multiplex PCR, yet TCRdb's version contains in-frame clones alone and is incomplete. The sample holds some 7,300 clones, 76% seen once. Material for sequencing was formalin-fixed, paraffin-embedded tissue. This receptor was obtained from a male donor with melanoma. This chain connects TRBV7-8 to TRBJ2-2; D possibly uses TRBD1 or TRBD2 (5 bases each). The CDR3 DNA is TGTGCCAGCATTGACAGCGGTAACACCGGGGAGCTGTTTTTT. Its translation: CASIDSGNTGELFF.